These T cell receptor beta chains were read from a single sample in a study of vaccination and CD4 T cells after COVID-19. TCRdb itself ran the PCR reads through MiXCR, one entry per CDR3 protein. The top ten clones hold approximately 12% of a sample with over 9,000 distinct CDR3 sequences, roughly 29% of them seen once. Their specific antigens are unknown. The sample comprised CD4+ T cells from blood, cultured in vitro. The source is a human donor in good health. Each CDR3 is given with its conserved first and last residue. The order of the fields is J gene, V gene, clone size, CDR3 protein. Some rows mark clone size as missing; the rest say once, few, many or name a class of expanded clone.

j_call: TRBJ2-7; v_call: TRBV19; clone_size: NA; cdr3_aa: CASSIGTRYEQYF
j_call: TRBJ2-7; v_call: TRBV28; clone_size: NA; cdr3_aa: CASSLFAQGAYEQYF
j_call: TRBJ2-1; v_call: TRBV6-5; clone_size: few; cdr3_aa: CASSSVAGGPYNEQFF
j_call: TRBJ1-5; v_call: TRBV6-2/TRBV6-3; clone_size: NA; cdr3_aa: CASSYSTGNSAQHF
j_call: TRBJ2-3; v_call: TRBV7-3; clone_size: few; cdr3_aa: CASSLMAGGYSTDTQYF
j_call: TRBJ1-5; v_call: TRBV20-1; clone_size: few; cdr3_aa: CSATQGGGQPQHF
j_call: TRBJ2-3; v_call: TRBV24-1; clone_size: NA; cdr3_aa: CATSWGQNTDTQYF
j_call: TRBJ2-4; v_call: TRBV7-9; clone_size: NA; cdr3_aa: CASSLGPGAPNIQYF
j_call: TRBJ2-2; v_call: TRBV7-2; clone_size: few; cdr3_aa: CASSLRLAAAGELFF
j_call: TRBJ2-2; v_call: TRBV7-7; clone_size: NA; cdr3_aa: CASSLNRMGAGELFF
j_call: TRBJ2-3; v_call: TRBV20-1; clone_size: once; cdr3_aa: CSARDFKGGTGLRTDTQYF
j_call: TRBJ2-7; v_call: TRBV7-2; clone_size: NA; cdr3_aa: CASSSPRTGVYEQYF
j_call: TRBJ2-7; v_call: TRBV6-1; clone_size: NA; cdr3_aa: CASSEVWDGYEQYF
j_call: TRBJ1-6; v_call: TRBV20-1; clone_size: few; cdr3_aa: CSARRDRGGDSPLHF
j_call: TRBJ2-7; v_call: TRBV10-3; clone_size: NA; cdr3_aa: CAIRGSGSSYEQYF
j_call: TRBJ2-2; v_call: TRBV7-3; clone_size: NA; cdr3_aa: CASSLQGLNTGELFF
j_call: TRBJ2-3; v_call: TRBV6-2/TRBV6-3; clone_size: NA; cdr3_aa: CASSYRTRAGPRANTDTQYF
j_call: TRBJ2-5; v_call: TRBV20-1; clone_size: few; cdr3_aa: CSGAGHNVETQYF
j_call: TRBJ1-2; v_call: TRBV28; clone_size: few; cdr3_aa: CASTTPGQNINYGYTF
j_call: TRBJ1-1; v_call: TRBV6-2/TRBV6-3; clone_size: NA; cdr3_aa: CAISYSSGTPNTEAFF
j_call: TRBJ1-1; v_call: TRBV28; clone_size: NA; cdr3_aa: CASRAVGQWNTEAFF
j_call: TRBJ1-1; v_call: TRBV20-1; clone_size: NA; cdr3_aa: CSAHEQGLLGTEAFF
j_call: TRBJ2-2; v_call: TRBV7-6; clone_size: NA; cdr3_aa: CASSLVGRGADTGELFF
j_call: TRBJ1-5; v_call: TRBV6-2/TRBV6-3; clone_size: NA; cdr3_aa: CASRSQTYSNQPQHF
j_call: TRBJ1-6; v_call: TRBV10-2; clone_size: medium-sized; cdr3_aa: CASSDTRGGDSPLHF
j_call: TRBJ2-2; v_call: TRBV25-1; clone_size: NA; cdr3_aa: CASSRLTGGELFF
j_call: TRBJ2-5; v_call: TRBV7-6; clone_size: NA; cdr3_aa: CASSDLQETQYF
j_call: TRBJ1-1; v_call: TRBV5-1; clone_size: NA; cdr3_aa: CASRSDPLNTEAFF
j_call: TRBJ2-1; v_call: TRBV20-1; clone_size: few; cdr3_aa: CSARKPNRGGYNEQFF
j_call: TRBJ2-7; v_call: TRBV30; clone_size: few; cdr3_aa: CAWSPGQGIVYEQYF
j_call: TRBJ1-5; v_call: TRBV7-8; clone_size: NA; cdr3_aa: CASSPWESNQPQHF
j_call: TRBJ2-3; v_call: TRBV6-1; clone_size: medium-sized; cdr3_aa: CASSEGGTGADTQYF
j_call: TRBJ1-2; v_call: TRBV7-9; clone_size: NA; cdr3_aa: CASSLGVYGYTF
j_call: TRBJ1-5; v_call: TRBV20-1; clone_size: few; cdr3_aa: CSASSPGNQPQHF